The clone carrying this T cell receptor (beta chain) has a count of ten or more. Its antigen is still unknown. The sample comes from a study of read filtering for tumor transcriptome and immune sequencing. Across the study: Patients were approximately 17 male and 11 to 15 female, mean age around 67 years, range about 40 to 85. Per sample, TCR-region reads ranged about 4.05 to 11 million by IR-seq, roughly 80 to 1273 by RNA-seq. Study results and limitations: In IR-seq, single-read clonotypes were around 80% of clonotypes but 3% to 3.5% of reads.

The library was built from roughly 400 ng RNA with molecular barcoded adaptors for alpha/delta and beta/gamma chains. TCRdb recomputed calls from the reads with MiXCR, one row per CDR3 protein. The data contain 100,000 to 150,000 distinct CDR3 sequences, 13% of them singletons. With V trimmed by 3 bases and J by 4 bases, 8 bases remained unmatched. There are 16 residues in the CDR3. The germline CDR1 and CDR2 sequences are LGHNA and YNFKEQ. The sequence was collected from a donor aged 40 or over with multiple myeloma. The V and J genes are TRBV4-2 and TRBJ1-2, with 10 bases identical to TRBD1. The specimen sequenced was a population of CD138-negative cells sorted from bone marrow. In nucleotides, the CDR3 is TGTGCCAGCAGCCAGAACCACCGGGACAGGGGCTATGGCTACACCTTC. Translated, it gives CASSQNHRDRGYGYTF.